This record looks at one T cell receptor (beta chain) sequence and its context. No antigen is known for it. The data belong to a study of Graves' ophthalmopathy and Graves' hyperthyroidism. About the study: Stable hyperthyroid donors showed no ophthalmopathy during 18 months follow-up.

Study-wide results and caveats: Detected in blood as well were most expanded thyroid clonotypes with frequency above 0.001.

Recruitment covered hyperthyroidism patients aged 18 to 65 whose new diagnosis was of under 2 months' duration. The germline V gene encodes CDR1 SQVTM and CDR2 ANQGSEA. With V trimmed by 7 bases and J by 3 bases, 5 bases remained unmatched. The CDR3 has 13 residues. CDR3 regions of TCR beta were amplified from RNA transcripts. RT-PCR in the first round used HTBI primers; a second-round multiplex PCR followed. TCRdb ran MiXCR on the multiplex PCR reads and lists one entry per CDR3 protein. Of 1 million to 1.3 million distinct CDR3 sequences in the sample, about 35% were seen once. The chain couples TRBV29-1 to TRBJ2-7, with TRBD2 matching over 11 bases. The sample comprised peripheral blood or thyroid tissue (not recorded which). The receptor was derived from an adult man with Graves' hyperthyroidism. The CDR3 bases are TGCAGCGCCGGGACTAGCGGTCTCTACGAGCAGTACTTC. Translation gives CSAGTSGLYEQYF.